This TCR beta chain was obtained from a study of response to subunit inactivated influenza vaccine. TCRdb used MiXCR to reprocess the RT-PCR reads, holding one entry per CDR3 protein. The sample contains under 750,000 distinct CDR3 sequences, about 10% of which appear only once. In this sample, this clonotype turned up a few times. The CDR3 length is 13 residues. V shed 8 bases and J shed 2 bases, with 9 bases lying between them. The clonotype originates from a man aged 50 or older who received an inactivated influenza vaccine. The genes are TRBV12-3 or TRBV12-4 and TRBJ2-2; D not certain. The specimen comprised PBMCs from blood, sampled on the day of vaccination. Here the CDR3 DNA reads TGTGCCAGCGTTGCGGATAACACCGGGGAGCTGTTTTTT. This sequence encodes CASVADNTGELFF.